One and the same sample provided the 24 T cell receptor beta chains below, sequenced in a study of T-cell memory formation after mild COVID-19. Using its own MiXCR run on the 5' RACE reads, TCRdb lists one record per CDR3 protein. Of hundreds of thousands of distinct CDR3 sequences in the sample, around 27% are singletons; the top ten hold under 15%. Material: PBMCs or a T cell subset sorted from them (not recorded which). The receptors originated from an adult woman who had mild COVID-19 (a few samples of this study predate the infection). Cell type and time point are not known.

V and J are TRBV25-1 and TRBJ2-5; tentatively, D is TRBD1 (5 bases). Germline loops: CDR1 MGHDK, CDR2 SYGVNS. V dropped 6 bases and J dropped 1 base, with 6 bases sitting between them. The CDR3 loop spans 12 amino acids. This chain's CDR3 is CASRGPQETQYF. The CDR3 nucleotides are TGTGCCAGCAGGGGGCCCCAAGAGACCCAGTACTTC.

This clonotype showed up just a few times. The chain carries TRBV5-1 and TRBJ2-5; D unresolved. Germline-derived CDR1 and CDR2 are SGHRS and YFSETQ. The CDR3 covers 14 residues. The ends were cut back, 3 bases at V and 2 bases at J, with 11 bases in the middle. The CDR3 coding sequence is TGCGCCAGCAGCTCATACTGGCCTCAAGAGACCCAGTACTTC. Protein: CASSSYWPQETQYF.

This clonotype was counted only a few times. The chain joins TRBV4-2 to TRBJ2-5; D not resolved. CDR1 LGHNA and CDR2 YNFKEQ come from the germline V gene. Between the trimmed V and J ends, which lost 4 bases and 5 bases, there was a span of 14 bases. The CDR3 sequence is 14 residues long. CDR3 protein: CASSLSSVRETQYF. The DNA of the CDR3 is TGTGCCAGCAGCCTATCCTCTGTTAGGGAGACCCAGTACTTC.

The gene calls are TRBV12-3 or TRBV12-4 and TRBJ2-7, with D tentatively TRBD1 or TRBD2 (5 bases each). Trimming took 4 bases from V and 6 from J, leaving 13 bases between them. The CDR3 has 13 residues. The CDR3 coding sequence is TGTGCCAGCAGTTGGGGGAGTTCAGGCGAGCAGTACTTC. Translated, it gives CASSWGSSGEQYF.

There are a few counts of this clonotype. The chain employs TRBV5-1 and TRBJ2-1; 9 nucleotides align to TRBD2. Unmatched junction bases numbered 6, after V lost 4 bases and J lost 7 bases. Germline loops: CDR1 SGHRS, CDR2 YFSETQ. The CDR3 runs 14 residues. CDR3 protein: CASSNGLAPNEQFF. CDR3 sequence (DNA): TGCGCCAGCAGCAACGGACTAGCGCCAAATGAGCAGTTCTTC.

This chain links TRBV20-1 with TRBJ2-1; D gene unclear. Trimming stripped 1 base from V and 6 bases from J, with 10 bases between. The V gene's germline CDR1 is DFQATT and CDR2 SNEGSKA (reference sequence). The CDR3 has 13 residues. CDR3 region: CSARVVTRNEQFF. DNA for the CDR3: TGCAGTGCTAGAGTGGTTACACGCAATGAGCAGTTCTTC.

The CDR3: CATLGHTYEQYF. As DNA, the CDR3 is TGTGCCACTCTAGGGCATACCTACGAGCAGTACTTC. V usage is TRBV24-1 and J usage is TRBJ2-7; no definite D call. This CDR3 region has 12 residues. CDR1 and CDR2 from the germline V gene are KGHDR and SFDVKD. V was trimmed by 10 bases and J by 2 bases, leaving 11 bases between them.

The genes are TRBV30 and TRBJ2-1; 11 nucleotides agree with TRBD2. V lost 0 bases to trimming and J lost 9 bases; unmatched junction nucleotides: 10. There are 16 residues in the CDR3. Per the germline V gene, CDR1 is GTSNPN and CDR2 is SVGIG (reference sequence). The chain's CDR3 is CAWSVYRSGRAGEQFF. Here the CDR3 DNA reads TGTGCCTGGAGTGTTTATCGTAGCGGGAGGGCCGGTGAGCAGTTCTTC. The full variable domain, rest sourced from reference TRBV30 and TRBJ2-1, is SQTIHQWPATLVQPVGSPLSLECTVEGTSNPNLYWYRQAAGRGLQLLFYSVGIGQISSEVPQNLSASRPQDRQFILSSKKLLLSDSGFYLCAWSVYRSGRAGEQFFGPGTRLTVL.

The chain is built from TRBV20-1 and TRBJ1-4, with D perhaps matching TRBD1 (6 bases). CDR1 is DFQATT and CDR2 is SNEGSKA in the germline V gene (reference sequence). The CDR3 loop spans 13 amino acids. Trimming shortened V by 6 bases and J by 6 bases, and 14 bases separated the two germline ends. This CDR3 is CSARTVSYEKLFF. The CDR3 DNA reads TGCAGTGCCAGGACAGTCTCCTATGAAAAACTGTTTTTT.

This chain connects TRBV13 to TRBJ2-7, with TRBD1 matching 10 bases. Trimming at V came to 5 bases and at J to 3 bases, leaving 10 bases not matched to a gene. This CDR3 region has 16 residues. CDR1 and CDR2 from the germline V gene are PRHDT and FYEKMQ (reference sequence). The CDR3: CASSPSPGTGVYEQYF. The CDR3 region has the DNA TGTGCCAGCAGCCCCTCGCCCGGGACAGGGGTCTACGAGCAGTACTTC.

The CDR3 is CASSPIRSEANEKLFF. CDR3 sequence (DNA): TGTGCCAGCAGTCCTATACGATCGGAGGCTAATGAAAAACTGTTTTTT. The chain combines TRBV6-2 or TRBV6-3 with TRBJ1-4; D gene unclear. V lost 5 bases to trimming and J lost 3 bases, with 16 bases between them. Germline assignment: CDR1 MNHEY and CDR2 SVGEGT. The CDR3 contains 16 residues.

This clonotype was recorded a few times. Relative to the germline gene, one junction end is altered; a read error may explain this. V gene TRBV18 combines with J gene TRBJ2-7; TRBD1 agrees at 12 bases. Germline V CDR1 and CDR2: KGHSH, LQKENI. This CDR3 comprises 12 residues. The CDR3 DNA follows: TGTGCCAGCTCACGAGGGACAGGGGGCAATTCTTTC. This translates into CASSRGTGGNSF. Variable domain in full (rest from reference TRBV18 and TRBJ2-7): NAGVMQNPRHLVRRRGQEARLRCSPMKGHSHVYWYRQLPEEGLKFMVYLQKENIIDESGMPKERFSAEFPKEGPSILRIQQVVRGDSAAYFCASSRGTGGNSFGPGTRLTVT.

The chain carries TRBV2 and TRBJ2-1; D ambiguous. Germline loops: CDR1 SNHLY, CDR2 FYNNEI. This CDR3 has 12 amino acids. V lost 0 bases to trimming and J lost 7 bases, with 4 bases between them. Here the CDR3 DNA reads TGTGCCAGCAGTGAAGCAGGAAATGAGCAGTTCTTC. It yields the protein CASSEAGNEQFF.

The chain is built from TRBV7-2 and TRBJ2-1, with TRBD1 identical over 7 bases. Germline CDR1 and CDR2: SGHTA and FQGNSA. After removal of 5 bases from V and 4 bases from J, the junction contained 11 bases not matched to a gene. This CDR3 is built from 16 residues. Here the CDR3 reads CASSHHSGQSYNEQFF. DNA of the CDR3: TGTGCCAGCAGCCATCATTCGGGACAGTCTTACAATGAGCAGTTCTTC.

In this sample, this clonotype turned up many times. The gene calls are TRBV20-1 and TRBJ1-5; perhaps TRBD1 as D (5 bases). CDR1 is DFQATT, CDR2 SNEGSKA, per germline (reference sequence). V was clipped by 6 bases and J by 4 bases, with 16 bases between them. The CDR3 consists of 14 residues. The CDR3 is CSATAGPQNQPQHF. The CDR3 coding sequence is TGCAGTGCCACGGCGGGGCCCCAGAATCAGCCCCAGCATTTT.

DNA of the CDR3: TGTGCCAGCAGCCAAGTTACGGGAGCCGAGCAGTACTTC. Translated, it gives CASSQVTGAEQYF. This sequence joins TRBV3-1 and TRBJ2-7, with a weak D call TRBD2 (6 bases). Germline lookup yields CDR1 LGHDT and CDR2 YNNKEL (reference sequence). The CDR3 extends over 13 amino acids. V was clipped by 1 base and J by 6 bases, with 10 bases between them.

The sample holds a few counts of this clonotype. The chain links TRBV5-1 to TRBJ2-1; no definite D call. V lost 0 bases to trimming and J lost 10 bases, with 5 bases between them. This CDR3 region has 11 residues. Per the germline V gene, CDR1 is SGHRS and CDR2 is YFSETQ. CDR3 amino acids: CASSLAREQFF. DNA for the CDR3: TGCGCCAGCAGCTTGGCGCGGGAGCAGTTCTTC.

This clonotype was counted only a few times. The CDR3, as DNA: TGTGCCAGCAGTTTAAACGGGTGGTCTGAAGCTTTCTTT. Its translation is CASSLNGWSEAFF. The genes are TRBV12-3 or TRBV12-4 and TRBJ1-1; D is unclear. V lost 2 bases and J 6 bases, leaving 10 bases between the germline ends. This CDR3 has 13 residues.

J is TRBJ1-1 and V is TRBV12-3 or TRBV12-4; D is unclear. This CDR3 region has 17 residues. V was trimmed by 3 bases and J by 0 bases, leaving 17 bases between them. The CDR3 DNA is TGTGCCAGCAGTTTCACGCGGGCCGGAGGCGTGAACACTGAAGCTTTCTTT. Amino acid sequence: CASSFTRAGGVNTEAFF.

This clonotype turned up a few times. The chain employs TRBV12-3 or TRBV12-4 and TRBJ2-2; D is undetermined. Trimming shortened V by 6 bases and J by 1 base, and 12 bases separated the two germline ends. The CDR3 is 15 amino acids. The CDR3 sequence: CASSHSARNTGELFF. CDR3 bases: TGTGCCAGCAGCCACTCGGCGCGGAACACCGGGGAGCTGTTTTTT.

The chain employs TRBV12-3 or TRBV12-4 and TRBJ2-7, with 7 bases that match TRBD1. CDR3 length equals 15 residues. Trimming at V came to 3 bases and at J to 3 bases, leaving 8 bases not matched to a gene. For the CDR3, the DNA is TGTGCCAGCAGTTTTAGCCGGACAGGCGGCTACGAGCAGTACTTC. Translation: CASSFSRTGGYEQYF.

Worth noting for this clonotype: It may be a read error: a sequence one base away is much more abundant. Since no conserved phenylalanine or tryptophan closes the CDR3, a read error is the likely cause. The chain combines TRBV7-6 with TRBJ2-3; possibly TRBD1 for D (6 bases). In germline, CDR1 is SGHVS, CDR2 FNYEAQ. Trimming took 1 base from V and 1 from J, leaving 9 bases between them. The CDR3 covers 15 residues. The CDR3 spells CASSLVSGGTDTQYL. In DNA form, the CDR3 reads TGTGCCAGCAGCTTAGTTTCAGGGGGCACAGATACGCAGTATCTT.

This clonotype has just a few counts. The J gene is TRBJ2-7, the V gene TRBV15; TRBD2 matches at 7 bases. The V gene end was trimmed by 0 bases and the J gene end by 2 bases; junction bases not matched to a gene: 7. The CDR3 loop spans 16 amino acids. The germline CDR1 and CDR2 sequences are LNHNV and YYDKDF (reference sequence). The CDR3 coding sequence is TGTGCCACCAGCAGAGATCCGGGGGACTACACCTACGAGCAGTACTTC. This codes for CATSRDPGDYTYEQYF.

The genes are TRBV7-8 and TRBJ2-2; 7 positions match TRBD1. V shed 5 bases, J shed 5 bases, and the junction held 14 bases outside the gene matches. The V gene's germline CDR1 is SGHVS and CDR2 FQNEAQ. The CDR3 has 17 residues. In nucleotides, the CDR3 is TGTGCCAGCAGCGCCATCCCGGGACAGATCAAAACCGGGGAGCTGTTTTTT. It specifies CASSAIPGQIKTGELFF.